This TCR beta chain stems from a study of OX40 agonist ivuxolimab in advanced cancers. The protocol was immunoSEQ multiplex PCR, while the TCRdb copy is restricted to in-frame clones and leaves out a portion. The sample includes some 44,000 clones, roughly 86% of them seen just once. V lost 5 bases to trimming and J lost 5 bases, with 12 bases between them. Germline values: CDR1 SEHNR, CDR2 FQNEAQ (reference sequence). CDR3 length: 13 residues. The chain couples TRBV7-9 to TRBJ1-2; D not certain. The origin of this receptor is an adult with an advanced solid tumor such as melanoma, head and neck, liver or kidney cancer. Here the sequenced sample was CD4+ or CD8+ T cells sorted from blood, taken in a trial of the OX40 agonist ivuxolimab. Here the CDR3 reads CASSTGGGYGYTF. Here the CDR3 DNA reads TGTGCCAGCAGCACCGGAGGAGGGTATGGCTACACCTTC.